These 24 T cell receptor beta chains share one sample of origin, sequenced in a study of response to subunit inactivated influenza vaccine. Each CDR3 protein gets one entry after TCRdb re-called the RT-PCR reads with MiXCR. The sample consists of some 180,000 distinct CDR3 sequences, around 9% of them appearing once. The sequencing used non-naive T cells sorted from PBMCs, collected on the day of vaccination. The receptor source for this set is a man aged 50-59 years who received an inactivated influenza vaccine.

This clonotype was counted only a few times. The V call is TRBV18, the J call TRBJ1-1; D gene ambiguous. This CDR3 has 15 amino acids. Germline V gives CDR1 KGHSH, CDR2 LQKENI. Trimming pared 0 bases from V and 4 bases from J, leaving 12 bases between. CDR3: CASSPPDTVITEAFF. In DNA form, the CDR3 reads TGTGCCAGCTCACCACCGGATACGGTGATCACTGAAGCTTTCTTT.

The table lists this clonotype with many counts. The chain employs TRBV19 and TRBJ1-1, with a tentative D call TRBD1 (5 bases). This CDR3 comprises 14 residues. V was shortened by 7 bases and J by 1 base, with 13 bases between the two germline ends. CDR1 and CDR2 from the germline V gene are LNHDA and SQIVND (reference sequence). CDR3 loop: CASMGRRRNTEAFF. The CDR3 DNA sequence: TGTGCCAGTATGGGGCGAAGGCGGAACACTGAAGCTTTCTTT.

This clonotype has only a few counts. This chain joins TRBV4-1 and TRBJ1-1, with TRBD1 matching 8 bases. Trimming at V came to 6 bases and at J to 1 base, leaving 4 bases not matched to a gene. Germline loops: CDR1 MGHRA, CDR2 YSYEKL. This CDR3 contains 14 residues. The DNA for the CDR3 is TGCGCCAGCAGGCGGACAGGGAGGAACACTGAAGCTTTCTTT. Its translation: CASRRTGRNTEAFF.

V is TRBV9 and J is TRBJ2-1, with TRBD2 matching over 10 bases. Per germline, CDR1 SGDLS and CDR2 YYNGEE. The CDR3 contains 15 residues. The junction had 1 base not matched to a gene; V was cut back by 3 bases and J by 1 base. Here the CDR3 reads CASSEREGSYNEQFF. CDR3 coding DNA: TGTGCCAGCAGCGAGCGGGAGGGGTCCTACAATGAGCAGTTCTTC.

This clonotype has more than one count but fewer than ten. The CDR3 loop is CASSPPLARGFF. The CDR3 region has the DNA TGTGCCAGCAGCCCGCCGTTGGCCCGGGGATTCTTC. The chain combines TRBV7-8 with TRBJ2-1; perhaps TRBD2 as D (5 bases). The germline V gene encodes CDR1 SGHVS and CDR2 FQNEAQ. The CDR3 consists of 12 residues. V lost 5 bases, J lost 16 bases, and 18 bases lay in between.

This clonotype was recorded a few times. This chain joins TRBV2 and TRBJ1-5, with TRBD1 as a possible D gene (5 bases). Germline lookup yields CDR1 SNHLY and CDR2 FYNNEI. This CDR3 is 12 amino acids long. V was clipped by 8 bases and J by 9 bases, with 14 bases between them. The CDR3 DNA sequence: TGTGCCAGCTCGAGGGGTGAGGGGCCCCAGCATTTT. This codes for CASSRGEGPQHF.

Many counts were recorded for this clonotype. The chain joins TRBV2 to TRBJ2-3, with 9 positions matching TRBD2. V was pared by 6 bases and J by 1 base, with 11 bases of the junction left unmatched. Germline CDR1 and CDR2: SNHLY and FYNNEI. This CDR3 has 17 amino acids. CDR3 coding DNA: TGTGCCAGCAGGTTTGCAGCGGGGGGCTCACGCACAGATACGCAGTATTTT. As protein: CASRFAAGGSRTDTQYF.

This clonotype appeared a few times. This chain links TRBV2 with TRBJ1-6, with D unclear. Trimming pared 8 bases from V and 7 bases from J, leaving 12 bases between. CDR3 size: 13 residues. Per germline, CDR1 SNHLY and CDR2 FYNNEI. The CDR3 sequence is CASQAFENSPLHF. The CDR3 region has the DNA TGTGCCAGCCAAGCATTCGAAAATTCACCCCTCCACTTT.

This rearrangement joins TRBV20-1 to TRBJ2-7; TRBD2 aligns across 8 bases. V lost 6 bases to trimming and J lost 4 bases; unmatched junction nucleotides: 17. Germline lookup yields CDR1 DFQATT and CDR2 SNEGSKA (reference sequence). The CDR3 runs 16 residues. The CDR3, as DNA: TGCAGTGCCCGGAGTGGAATAGCGGGACACGCATACGAGCAGTACTTC. This encodes CSARSGIAGHAYEQYF.

The chain employs TRBV20-1 and TRBJ2-3; tentatively, D is TRBD1 (5 bases). In germline, CDR1 is DFQATT, CDR2 SNEGSKA (reference sequence). The CDR3 spans 14 residues. Trimming shortened V by 6 bases and J by 4 bases, and 17 bases separated the two germline ends. The CDR3 reads CSASPGIGADTQYF. CDR3 nucleotide sequence: TGCAGTGCCAGCCCAGGGATCGGTGCAGATACGCAGTATTTT.

This chain connects TRBV5-1 to TRBJ2-7, with TRBD2 identical over 8 bases. The CDR3 sequence is 13 residues long. V lost 4 bases to trimming and J lost 0 bases; unmatched junction nucleotides: 0. Per the germline V gene, CDR1 is SGHRS and CDR2 is YFSETQ. DNA for the CDR3: TGCGCCAGCAGCGGGACTAGCTCCTACGAGCAGTACTTC. Translation: CASSGTSSYEQYF.

The table lists this clonotype with many counts. The V call is TRBV29-1, the J call TRBJ1-5; D not resolved. The CDR3 contains 13 residues. Germline values: CDR1 SQVTM, CDR2 ANQGSEA. The germline V and J ends were trimmed by 1 base and 7 bases, with 11 bases remaining between them. The CDR3 sequence: CSVEGGAGQPQHF. In nucleotides, the CDR3 is TGCAGCGTTGAAGGTGGAGCAGGACAGCCCCAGCATTTT.

This clonotype was observed a few times. The genes are TRBV2 and TRBJ2-3, with a tentative D call TRBD1 (5 bases). The CDR3 is 13 amino acids. Looked up from germline, CDR1 is SNHLY and CDR2 is FYNNEI. Deletions cut 6 bases from V and 4 bases from J, with 11 bases between. CDR3 protein: CASSQEQADTQYF. The CDR3 region has the DNA TGTGCCAGCAGCCAAGAACAGGCAGATACGCAGTATTTT. The variable domain in full, with the rest retrieved from reference TRBV2 and TRBJ2-3, is EPEVTQTPSHQVTQMGQEVILRCVPISNHLYFYWYRQILGQKVEFLVSFYNNEISEKSEIFDDQFSVERPDGSNFTLKIRSTKLEDSAMYFCASSQEQADTQYFGPGTRLTVL.

This clonotype was counted between two and nine times. This chain connects TRBV6-2 or TRBV6-3 to TRBJ2-3, with D perhaps assigned TRBD1 or TRBD2 (5 bases each). Trimming stripped 6 bases from V and 4 bases from J, with 14 bases between. Germline V gives CDR1 MNHEY, CDR2 SVGEGT. This CDR3 comprises 14 residues. DNA for the CDR3: TGTGCCAGCAGATCCGTCAGAGGGGCAGATACGCAGTATTTT. It codes for CASRSVRGADTQYF.

The chain couples TRBV10-3 to TRBJ1-5; no clear D gene. The ends were cut back, 11 bases at V and 9 bases at J, with 20 bases in the middle. This CDR3 comprises 13 residues. Germline V gene data show CDR1 as ENHRY and CDR2 as SYGVKD. The CDR3 spells CAAALDRGGPQHF. CDR3 coding DNA: TGTGCCGCCGCCCTGGACCGCGGCGGGCCCCAGCATTTT.

This clonotype was seen a handful of times. The V gene is TRBV18, the J gene TRBJ2-1; TRBD2 matches 10 bases. CDR1 is KGHSH, CDR2 LQKENI, per germline. V gave up 1 base and J gave up 0 bases; unmatched junction bases: 9. This CDR3 spans 19 amino acids. The CDR3 coding sequence is TGTGCCAGCTCACCACTTTCCCTAGCGGGGGCTAGCTCCTACAATGAGCAGTTCTTC. As protein: CASSPLSLAGASSYNEQFF.

This clonotype appeared a few times. The chain combines TRBV6-2 or TRBV6-3 with TRBJ1-1; tentatively, D is TRBD1 (5 bases). CDR3 length: 18 amino acids. In germline, CDR1 is MNHEY, CDR2 SVGEGT. The V gene lost 3 bases and the J gene lost 3 bases, with 23 bases spanning the gap. The CDR3 sequence is CASSYPTVGLASDTEAFF. CDR3 coding DNA: TGTGCCAGCAGTTATCCGACAGTGGGGCTAGCTAGCGACACTGAAGCTTTCTTT.

The chain links TRBV20-1 to TRBJ1-6; D unclear. The germline V gene encodes CDR1 DFQATT and CDR2 SNEGSKA (reference sequence). Trimming took 0 bases from V and 9 from J, leaving 9 bases between them. The CDR3 is 13 amino acids. DNA of the CDR3: TGCAGTGCTAGAGAGCCAACCACTTCACCCCTCCACTTT. Its translation is CSAREPTTSPLHF.

V is TRBV24-1 and J is TRBJ1-1; 10 bases are shared with TRBD1. The CDR3 totals 14 residues. The V segment lost 4 bases and the J segment 5 bases; nucleotides outside the gene matches: 3. Germline V lookup: CDR1 KGHDR, CDR2 SFDVKD. The CDR3 nucleotides are TGTGCCACCAGTGAGCGGACAGGGGGGACTGAAGCTTTCTTT. It translates to CATSERTGGTEAFF.

This clonotype was detected a few times. CDR3: CSANDVASTDTQYF. CDR3 DNA: TGCAGTGCCAACGACGTTGCTAGCACAGATACGCAGTATTTT. The chain links TRBV20-1 to TRBJ2-3; D remains unclear. V was pared by 6 bases and J by 0 bases, with 13 bases between. The CDR3 has 14 residues. CDR1 is DFQATT and CDR2 is SNEGSKA in the germline V gene (reference sequence).

The CDR3: CASSNTEARGSTQYF. The CDR3 nucleotides are TGCGCCAGCAGTAATACCGAGGCGCGGGGGAGTACGCAGTATTTT. The chain employs TRBV10-2 and TRBJ2-3; 7 nucleotides line up with TRBD2. Germline CDR1 WSHSY, CDR2 SAAADI. CDR3 length: 15 residues. Losses at the gene ends were 5 bases for V and 8 bases for J; bases not matched to a gene: 13.

The V gene is TRBV4-3, the J gene TRBJ2-1; tentatively, D is TRBD2 (5 bases). Per germline, CDR1 LGHNA and CDR2 YSLEER. Between the trimmed V and J ends, which lost 0 bases and 9 bases, there was a span of 9 bases. The CDR3 contains 13 residues. CDR3 DNA: TGCGCCAGCAGCCAAGATATAGGGAGTGAGCAGTTCTTC. Its translation: CASSQDIGSEQFF.

This clonotype has a count of ten or more. The CDR3 bases are TGCAGTGCTAGCCCGACAGGGGTGGCCACTGAAGCTTTCTTT. Translation gives CSASPTGVATEAFF. This chain connects TRBV20-1 to TRBJ1-1; TRBD1 aligns across 8 bases. CDR1 and CDR2 (germline): DFQATT, SNEGSKA (reference sequence). The CDR3 length is 14 residues. V lost 3 bases, J lost 4 bases, and 7 bases stayed unmatched.

This clonotype was counted ten times or more. This sequence joins TRBV6-1 and TRBJ1-5; 11 bases line up with TRBD1. The germline CDR1 and CDR2 sequences are MNHNS and SASEGT. CDR3 length: 19 residues. Trimming removed 4 bases from V and 2 bases from J; junction bases left unmatched: 13. Here the CDR3 reads CASSGGQGAWSWGNQPQHF. The CDR3 DNA follows: TGTGCCAGCAGTGGTGGACAGGGGGCCTGGAGTTGGGGCAATCAGCCCCAGCATTTT.